The rows below give T cell receptor beta chains drawn from one sample of a study of OX40 agonist ivuxolimab in advanced cancers. The assay was immunoSEQ multiplex PCR, and TCRdb's table has in-frame clones only and misses some. This table has approximately 49,000 clones, 75% to 90% appearing once. The material was CD4+ or CD8+ T cells sorted from blood, obtained in a trial of the OX40 agonist ivuxolimab. These receptors all stem from an adult with an advanced solid tumor such as melanoma, head and neck, liver or kidney cancer. Both conserved end residues are part of each CDR3. A D gene is named only where the DNA matches it firmly. Rows give clone size only sometimes, using once, few, many, or a class for an expanded clone.

CSVEDRGRGGELFF	TGCAGCGTTGAGGACAGGGGGCGAGGCGGGGAGCTGTTTTTT	TRBJ2-2	TRBD1	TRBV29-1	.
CASGFSGRRGTEAFF	TGTGCTAGTGGTTTTAGCGGCAGGAGAGGCACTGAAGCTTTCTTT	TRBJ1-1	.	TRBV12-5	.
CASSSSGGSLTDTQYF	TGTGCCAGCAGCTCTAGCGGGGGGAGCTTAACAGATACGCAGTATTTT	TRBJ2-3	TRBD2	TRBV7-8	.
CASTLRTVSNYGYTF	TGTGCCAGTACCCTCCGGACAGTCTCTAACTATGGCTACACCTTC	TRBJ1-2	.	TRBV19	.
CASSLGPGQRYNEQFF	TGTGCCAGCAGCTTGGGACCGGGACAGAGATACAATGAGCAGTTCTTC	TRBJ2-1	TRBD1	TRBV11-2	.
CASSIQANQPQHF	TGTGCCAGTAGTATCCAGGCGAATCAGCCCCAGCATTTT	TRBJ1-5	.	TRBV19	.
CASSPSGTTNYGYTF	TGTGCCAGCAGCCCCTCAGGGACCACTAACTATGGCTACACCTTC	TRBJ1-2	.	TRBV4-2	.
CASRPGQLGGYTF	TGTGCCAGCAGGCCGGGACAACTTGGCGGCTACACCTTC	TRBJ1-2	.	TRBV7-6	.
CASSQDRWTEKLFF	TGCGCCAGCAGCCAAGATCGGTGGACTGAAAAACTGTTTTTT	TRBJ1-4	.	TRBV4-3	.
CASSPGQQAFF	TGTGCCAGCAGCCCAGGACAACAAGCTTTCTTT	TRBJ1-1	.	TRBV7-9	.
CASSTERTYEQYF	TGTGCCAGCAGTACGGAAAGGACCTACGAGCAGTACTTC	TRBJ2-7	.	TRBV6-6	.
CASSLSPGPYNEQFF	TGTGCCAGCAGCCTTTCTCCGGGACCCTACAATGAGCAGTTCTTC	TRBJ2-1	.	TRBV6-5	.
CASSTRADLYGYTF	TGTGCCAGCAGCACCCGGGCCGACCTCTATGGCTACACCTTC	TRBJ1-2	.	TRBV28	.
CAGDSTREAFF	TGTGCTGGTGATAGTACCCGTGAAGCTTTCTTT	TRBJ1-1	.	TRBV6-1	.
CASSQESGVYWETQYF	TGTGCCAGCAGCCAAGAATCGGGGGTGTACTGGGAGACCCAGTACTTC	TRBJ2-5	.	TRBV14	.
CASSLANSRQAFF	TGTGCCAGCAGCTTGGCGAACAGCAGACAAGCTTTCTTT	TRBJ1-1	.	TRBV5-6	.
CASSLARTGKGDSNQPQHF	TGTGCCAGCAGCTTGGCCAGGACAGGGAAAGGGGATAGCAATCAGCCCCAGCATTTT	TRBJ1-5	TRBD1	TRBV4-2	.
CASSPRPRNTEAFF	TGTGCCAGCAGTCCCCGACCGAGGAACACTGAAGCTTTCTTT	TRBJ1-1	.	TRBV28	.
CASSFRPASYNEQFF	TGTGCCAGCAGTTTTCGACCGGCGTCCTACAATGAGCAGTTCTTC	TRBJ2-1	.	TRBV28	.
CASKRTGGSYEQYF	TGTGCCAGCAAAAGGACAGGGGGCTCCTACGAGCAGTACTTC	TRBJ2-7	TRBD1	TRBV14	.
CASTQRGEQFF	TGCGCCAGCACCCAAAGAGGAGAGCAGTTCTTC	TRBJ2-1	.	TRBV4-1	.
CASSFGTGGSQPQHF	TGTGCCAGCAGTTTCGGAACAGGGGGCAGCCAGCCCCAGCATTTT	TRBJ1-5	TRBD1	TRBV27	.
CASSAAGGEAFF	TGTGCCAGCAGCGCTGCAGGGGGGGAAGCTTTCTTT	TRBJ1-1	TRBD1	TRBV9	.
CAISEIGKQEGGTEAFF	TGTGCCATCAGTGAGATTGGGAAGCAGGAAGGCGGCACTGAAGCTTTCTTT	TRBJ1-1	.	TRBV10-3	.
CASSIEGFEQYF	TGTGCCAGTAGTATAGAAGGGTTCGAGCAGTACTTC	TRBJ2-7	.	TRBV19	.
CASSQGEGLKNTGELFF	TGTGCCAGCAGCCAAGGAGAAGGGCTTAAGAACACCGGGGAGCTGTTTTTT	TRBJ2-2	.	TRBV14	once
CASMGTGVPGNTIYF	TGTGCCAGCATGGGTACGGGTGTGCCTGGAAACACCATATATTTT	TRBJ1-3	.	TRBV28	many
CASSDAEASNYGYTF	TGTGCCAGCAGCGATGCGGAGGCCTCTAACTATGGCTACACCTTC	TRBJ1-2	.	TRBV9	.
CASSPGTGAGNTIYF	TGTGCCAGCAGTCCCGGGACAGGGGCTGGAAACACCATATATTTT	TRBJ1-3	TRBD1	TRBV27	.
CAISMSSGVGETQYF	TGTGCCATCAGTATGAGTTCAGGGGTCGGGGAGACCCAGTACTTC	TRBJ2-5	.	TRBV10-3	.
CASSPGTGFTDTQYF	TGTGCCAGCAGCCCGGGGACAGGGTTCACAGATACGCAGTATTTT	TRBJ2-3	TRBD1	TRBV11-3	.
CASYSGGRDNEQFF	TGTGCCAGCTATAGCGGGGGTAGGGACAATGAGCAGTTCTTC	TRBJ2-1	TRBD2	TRBV2	.
CASRWQGMAFF	TGTGCCAGCAGGTGGCAGGGGATGGCTTTCTTT	TRBJ1-1	.	TRBV28	.